This T cell receptor (beta chain) was sequenced during a study of PD-1 blockade in classical Hodgkin lymphoma. Indicated time point: newly diagnosed, previously untreated cHL patient sample. Repertoires were generated with immunoSEQ multiplex PCR, while TCRdb's copy carries only in-frame clones and drops some. The sample contains fewer than 90,000 clones, 93% of which appear only once. Overall study findings and caveats: The study reported lower baseline TCR diversity in newly diagnosed patients than in healthy donors. Repertoires differed for reasons still undefined, possibly disease activity or prior therapy.

Details on this clone: What it binds is unknown.

CDR3 length: 15 residues. Trimming stripped 4 bases from V and 2 bases from J, with 13 bases between. Germline V CDR1 and CDR2: SGHNT, YYREEE (reference sequence). Sequenced material: peripheral blood mononuclear cells (PBMCs). The receptor comes from a human donor with classical Hodgkin lymphoma. This chain connects TRBV5-4 to TRBJ2-1, with D unclear. The CDR3 loop is CASSRIDPTYNEQFF. CDR3 coding DNA: TGTGCCAGCAGCCGAATTGACCCTACCTACAATGAGCAGTTCTTC.